These 3 T cell receptor beta chains originate from one sample sequenced in a study of T cells in Graves' hyperthyroidism and ophthalmopathy. Using RNA transcripts as the source, TCR beta CDR3 regions were amplified. Using the HTBI primer set, a first-round RT-PCR was run on the TCR CDR3. TCRdb re-derived calls from the multiplex PCR reads in MiXCR, one entry per CDR3 protein. The sample includes more than 500,000 distinct CDR3 sequences, about 14% of them seen just once. Sequencing was carried out using blood. Receptors were obtained from a woman aged 40-49 years with Graves' ophthalmopathy.

The J gene is TRBJ2-2, the V gene TRBV30, with 11 nucleotides matching TRBD2. Per the germline V gene, CDR1 is GTSNPN and CDR2 is SVGIG (reference sequence). V gave up 1 base and J gave up 6 bases; unmatched junction bases: 7. The CDR3 extends over 16 amino acids. CDR3 DNA sequence: TGTGCCTGGAGTGACAAACTAGCGGGAGAATCCGGGGAGCTGTTTTTT. This translates into CAWSDKLAGESGELFF.

This clonotype was recorded many times. This chain links TRBV6-2 or TRBV6-3 with TRBJ2-2, with D unresolved. The germline CDR1 and CDR2 sequences are MNHEY and SVGEGT. V gave up 6 bases and J gave up 4 bases, with 12 bases separating them. There are 14 residues in the CDR3. The DNA for the CDR3 is TGTGCCAGCAGGAGGTCCCCGGTCACCGGGGAGCTGTTTTTT. Its protein is CASRRSPVTGELFF.

This clonotype was detected ten times or more. The chain's CDR3 is CASATVYAQYF. The CDR3 nucleotides are TGTGCCAGCGCAACGGTGTACGCGCAGTATTTT. The chain joins TRBV6-2 or TRBV6-3 to TRBJ2-3; no definite D call. The V gene lost 8 bases and the J gene lost 10 bases, with 13 bases spanning the gap. The CDR3 length is 11 residues. Germline V gene data show CDR1 as MNHEY and CDR2 as SVGEGT.